The clone carrying this TCR beta chain was seen a handful of times. Via MiXCR, TCRdb re-called the RACE reads, giving one row per CDR3 protein. The sample carries about 100,000 distinct CDR3 sequences, 11% recorded once. The sample originates from a study of human T cells and chemical hapten exposure. Study information: Patches that contained 0.01% DPC were applied to the upper back and read at 6 days.

As for time point: patch test 1, 2 weeks after DPC sensitization. Treatment of the sample: therapeutic diphenylcyclopropenone sensitization with weekly scalp DPC. The length of the CDR3 is 15 residues. Trimming removed 0 bases from V and 8 bases from J, with 15 bases in between. Germline V CDR1 and CDR2: SGHRS, YFSETQ. The rearrangement joins TRBV5-1 to TRBJ2-1; TRBD1 is a possible D gene (6 bases). The clonotype was recovered from a woman aged 35 to 49 with alopecia areata. Some clones in this sample may be carry-over from other donors' samples. The starting material was whole blood, obtained in connection with sensitization to the hapten diphenylcyclopropenone (DPC). The CDR3 spells CASSLARWDTDEQFF. In DNA, the CDR3 is TGCGCCAGCAGCTTGGCCAGATGGGACACCGATGAGCAGTTCTTC. Full variable domain (rest looked up from reference TRBV5-1 and TRBJ2-1): KAGVTQTPRYLIKTRGQQVTLSCSPISGHRSVSWYQQTPGQGLQFLFEYFSETQRNKGNFPGRFSGRQFSNSRSEMNVSTLELGDSALYLCASSLARWDTDEQFFGPGTRLTVL.